This is a list of T cell receptor beta chains from one sample in a study of cytomegalovirus exposure and HLA in healthy donors. The table came from immunoSEQ multiplex PCR; TCRdb's copy has only in-frame clones and leaves some out. The sample has about 120,000 clones; 65% to 75% are singletons. Sample: PBMCs. The receptors stem from a man aged 25-45 years in good health and CMV-seropositive. Both conserved end residues are part of each CDR3. The order of the fields is D gene, V gene, clone size, J gene, CDR3 length, CDR3 DNA, CDR3 protein. D genes are given only for firm matches. The size entry is marked missing in some rows and otherwise reads once, few, many or a size class.

NA	TRBV27	NA	TRBJ2-1	16	TGTGCCAGCAGTGCCCCCTATAGAACAGCCTACAATGAGCAGTTCTTC	CASSAPYRTAYNEQFF
TRBD2	TRBV29-1	NA	TRBJ2-2	15	TGCAGCGTCCTAGCGGGGGGGCCATACACCGGGGAGCTGTTTTTT	CSVLAGGPYTGELFF
TRBD1	TRBV9	NA	TRBJ2-5	15	TGTGCCAGCAGCGTGAACAGGGGGCGGCGAGAGACCCAGTACTTC	CASSVNRGRRETQYF
TRBD1	TRBV14	NA	TRBJ2-1	15	TGTGCCAGCAGCCGAGGACAGGGTATTGTCAGTGAGCAGTTCTTC	CASSRGQGIVSEQFF
TRBD1	TRBV19	NA	TRBJ1-5	14	TGTGCCAGTAGTATCGACAGGGGTGAACAGCCCCAGCATTTT	CASSIDRGEQPQHF
NA	TRBV9	NA	TRBJ2-3	16	TGTGCCAGCAGCGTGTCCGCGGGGCGGGGCGCAGATACGCAGTATTTT	CASSVSAGRGADTQYF
TRBD1	TRBV19	NA	TRBJ2-2	16	TGTGCCAGTAGTGCGCCGGGACAGACTAACACCGGGGAGCTGTTTTTT	CASSAPGQTNTGELFF
NA	TRBV6-1	NA	TRBJ1-6	15	TGTGCCAGCAGCAGGGGTGGCTCCTATAATTCACCCCTCCACTTT	CASSRGGSYNSPLHF
TRBD2	TRBV25-1	NA	TRBJ2-3	16	TGTGCCAGCAGTGTTACCGGGACTAGCGCCCCTGGTACGCAGTATTTT	CASSVTGTSAPGTQYF
NA	TRBV5-6	NA	TRBJ1-1	15	TGTGCCAGCAGCTTGGCCCCCAGGGAAGGGACTGAAGCTTTCTTT	CASSLAPREGTEAFF
TRBD1	TRBV6-1	few	TRBJ2-7	17	TGTGCCAGCAGTGAAGACAGGGGCCTGACAATCCCCTACGAGCAGTACTTC	CASSEDRGLTIPYEQYF
NA	TRBV15	NA	TRBJ2-2	14	TGTGCCACCAGCAGAGATTTAGTCACCGGGGAGCTGTTTTTT	CATSRDLVTGELFF
NA	TRBV29-1	NA	TRBJ1-2	13	TGCAGCGCTGCCCGGGAACTTAACTATGGCTACACCTTC	CSAARELNYGYTF
NA	TRBV7-9	NA	TRBJ2-1	16	TGTGCCAGCAGCTCACCCGTTACGCCTACTTACAATGAGCAGTTCTTC	CASSSPVTPTYNEQFF
NA	TRBV7-9	NA	TRBJ2-3	15	TGTGCCAGCAGCCCGAAATTCAGGGTTGGAGATACGCAGTATTTT	CASSPKFRVGDTQYF
NA	TRBV7-8	NA	TRBJ1-5	15	TGTGCCAGCAGCCCTGGGACTTCGAGGAAGCAGCCCCAGCATTTT	CASSPGTSRKQPQHF
TRBD2	TRBV4-1	few	TRBJ2-6	20	TGCGCCAGCAGCCAAGATTCTCCGGGACTAGCGGGCTCTGGGGCCAACGTCCTGACTTTC	CASSQDSPGLAGSGANVLTF
TRBD1	TRBV29-1	NA	TRBJ2-7	11	TGCAGCGTCTTAGGACAGGGCGGACAGTACTTC	CSVLGQGGQYF
NA	TRBV6-1	NA	TRBJ1-5	17	TGTGCCAGCAGTGATTTGGGGGGGGGTTATAGCAATCAGCCCCAGCATTTT	CASSDLGGGYSNQPQHF
TRBD1	TRBV11-2	NA	TRBJ1-2	16	TGTGCCAGCAGCTCCCTAAGGACAGGGAAAAGCTATGGCTACACCTTC	CASSSLRTGKSYGYTF
NA	TRBV5-1	NA	TRBJ1-1	15	TGCGCCAGCAGCTTGGGGAGGAACGTGAACACTGAAGCTTTCTTT	CASSLGRNVNTEAFF
TRBD1	TRBV7-9	NA	TRBJ1-1	15	TGTGCCAGCATTCCCGGGACAGAGAGATACACTGAAGCTTTCTTT	CASIPGTERYTEAFF
NA	TRBV7-2	NA	TRBJ1-4	14	TGTGCCAGCAGCTTAGATATGGGAGGGGAAAAACTGTTTTTT	CASSLDMGGEKLFF
NA	TRBV20-1	NA	TRBJ2-5	11	TGCAGTGCTAGACAAGCGGAGACCCAGTACTTC	CSARQAETQYF
NA	TRBV7-2	NA	TRBJ1-2	15	TGTGCCAGCAGCGACCGGGACACCCTAAACTATGGCTACACCTTC	CASSDRDTLNYGYTF